This T cell receptor beta chain was identified in a study of T-cell memory formation after mild COVID-19. Germline assignment: CDR1 KGHSH and CDR2 LQKENI. J gave up 6 bases and V 2 bases, and 7 bases lay outside the gene matches. The CDR3 is made up of 14 amino acids. In TCRdb, the 5' RACE reads were re-called with MiXCR into one record per CDR3 protein. Of 400,000 to 500,000 distinct CDR3 sequences detected, around 24% appear once; the ten largest clones hold around 8.7%. The sequencing sample was made of PBMCs or a T cell subset sorted from them (not recorded which). This clonotype was sampled from an adult woman who had mild COVID-19 (a few samples of this study predate the infection). Cell type and time point are not known. This chain links TRBV18 with TRBJ2-7; TRBD2 matches at 7 bases. CDR3 amino acids: CASSPGGGRGEQYF. CDR3 bases: TGTGCCAGCTCACCAGGCGGGGGAAGAGGCGAGCAGTACTTC.